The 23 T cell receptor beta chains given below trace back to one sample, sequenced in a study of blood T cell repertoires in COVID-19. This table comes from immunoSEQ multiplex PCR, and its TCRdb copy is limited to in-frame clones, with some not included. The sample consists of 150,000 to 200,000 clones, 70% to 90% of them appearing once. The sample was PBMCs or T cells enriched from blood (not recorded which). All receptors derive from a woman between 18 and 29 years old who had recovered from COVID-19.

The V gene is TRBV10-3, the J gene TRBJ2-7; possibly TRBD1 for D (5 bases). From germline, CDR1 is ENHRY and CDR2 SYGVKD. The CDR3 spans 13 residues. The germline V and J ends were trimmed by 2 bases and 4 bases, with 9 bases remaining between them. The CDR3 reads CAISEPDRYEQYF. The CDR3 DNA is TGTGCCATCAGTGAGCCCGACAGATACGAGCAGTACTTC.

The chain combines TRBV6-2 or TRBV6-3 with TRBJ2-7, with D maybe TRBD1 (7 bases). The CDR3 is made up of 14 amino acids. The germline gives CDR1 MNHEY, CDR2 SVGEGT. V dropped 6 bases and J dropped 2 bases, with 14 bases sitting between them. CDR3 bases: TGTGCCAGCAGCACTCCCAGGGGGGCCTACGAGCAGTACTTC. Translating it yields CASSTPRGAYEQYF.

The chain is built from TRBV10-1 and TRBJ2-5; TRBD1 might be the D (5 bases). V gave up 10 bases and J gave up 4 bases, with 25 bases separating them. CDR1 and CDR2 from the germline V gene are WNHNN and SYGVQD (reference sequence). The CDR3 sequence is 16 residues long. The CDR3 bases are TGCGCCACCTCGGACACACATGCCATCCAACTAGAGACCCAGTACTTC. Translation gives CATSDTHAIQLETQYF.

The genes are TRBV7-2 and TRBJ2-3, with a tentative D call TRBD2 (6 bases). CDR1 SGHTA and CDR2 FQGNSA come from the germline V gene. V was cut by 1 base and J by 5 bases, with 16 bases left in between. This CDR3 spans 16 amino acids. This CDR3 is CASSLVVIGRGDTQYF. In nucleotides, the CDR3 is TGTGCCAGCAGCTTAGTAGTTATCGGGCGGGGAGATACGCAGTATTTT.

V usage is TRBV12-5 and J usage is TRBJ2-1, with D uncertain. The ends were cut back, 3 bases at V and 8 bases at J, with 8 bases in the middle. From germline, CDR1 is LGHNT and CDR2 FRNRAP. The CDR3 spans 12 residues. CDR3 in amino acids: CASGFPFDEQFF. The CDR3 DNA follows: TGTGCTAGTGGTTTTCCCTTTGATGAGCAGTTCTTC.

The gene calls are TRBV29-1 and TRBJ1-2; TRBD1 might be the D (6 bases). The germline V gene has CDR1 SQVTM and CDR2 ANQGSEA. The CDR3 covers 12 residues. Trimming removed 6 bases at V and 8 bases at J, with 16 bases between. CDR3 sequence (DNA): TGCAGCGTGGACCTAGGGGGTCGAGGCTACACCTTC. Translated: CSVDLGGRGYTF.

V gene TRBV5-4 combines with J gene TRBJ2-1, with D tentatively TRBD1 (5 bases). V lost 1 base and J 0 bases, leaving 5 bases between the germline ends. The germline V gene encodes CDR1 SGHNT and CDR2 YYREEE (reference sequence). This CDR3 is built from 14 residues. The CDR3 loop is CASSLQGSYNEQFF. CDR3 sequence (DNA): TGTGCCAGCAGCTTGCAGGGCTCCTACAATGAGCAGTTCTTC.

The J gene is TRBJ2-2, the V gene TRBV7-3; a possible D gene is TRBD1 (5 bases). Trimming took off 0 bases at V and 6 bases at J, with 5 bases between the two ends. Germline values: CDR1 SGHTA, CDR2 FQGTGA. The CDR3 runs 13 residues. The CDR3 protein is CASSLTGAGELFF. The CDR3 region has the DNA TGTGCCAGCAGCTTAACAGGGGCCGGGGAGCTGTTTTTT.

CDR3 loop: CASSEVVIRRTSGSVSGELFF. The CDR3 nucleotides read TGTGCCAGCAGTGAAGTCGTCATCCGGAGAACTAGCGGGAGCGTCTCCGGGGAGCTGTTTTTT. The chain combines TRBV6-1 with TRBJ2-2, with TRBD2 identical over 11 bases. This CDR3 spans 21 amino acids. The germline gives CDR1 MNHNS, CDR2 SASEGT. The V gene end was trimmed by 1 base and the J gene end by 6 bases; junction bases not matched to a gene: 19.

This CDR3 reads CASGTATYEQYF. CDR3 bases: TGTGCCAGCGGGACAGCGACCTACGAGCAGTACTTC. The chain links TRBV6-5 to TRBJ2-7, with TRBD1 identical over 7 bases. This CDR3 has 12 amino acids. V lost 8 bases, J lost 2 bases, and 3 bases stayed unmatched. Germline lookup yields CDR1 MNHEY and CDR2 SVGAGI.

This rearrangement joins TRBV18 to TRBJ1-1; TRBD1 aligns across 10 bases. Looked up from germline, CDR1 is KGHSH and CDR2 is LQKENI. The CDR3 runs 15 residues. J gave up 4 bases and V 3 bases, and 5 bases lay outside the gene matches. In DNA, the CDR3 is TGTGCCAGCTCACCCGGGACAGGGGCGGGCACTGAAGCTTTCTTT. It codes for CASSPGTGAGTEAFF.

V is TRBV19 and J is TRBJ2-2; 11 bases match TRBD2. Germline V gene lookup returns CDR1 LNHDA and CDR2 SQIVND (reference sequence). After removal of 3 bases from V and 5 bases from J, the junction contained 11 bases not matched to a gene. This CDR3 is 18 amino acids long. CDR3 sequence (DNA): TGTGCCAGTAGTATCCCTTCCCGACTAGCGGGACGTACCGGGGAGCTGTTTTTT. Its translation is CASSIPSRLAGRTGELFF. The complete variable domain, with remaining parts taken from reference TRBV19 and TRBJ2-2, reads DGGITQSPKYLFRKEGQNVTLSCEQNLNHDAMYWYRQDPGQGLRLIYYSQIVNDFQKGDIAEGYSVSREKKESFPLTVTSAQKNPTAFYLCASSIPSRLAGRTGELFFGEGSRLTVL.

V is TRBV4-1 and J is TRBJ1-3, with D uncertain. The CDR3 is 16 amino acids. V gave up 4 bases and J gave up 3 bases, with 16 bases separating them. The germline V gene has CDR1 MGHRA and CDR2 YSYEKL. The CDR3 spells CASSLGSVLGGNTIYF. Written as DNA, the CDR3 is TGCGCCAGCAGCCTCGGAAGCGTTTTAGGTGGAAACACCATATATTTT.

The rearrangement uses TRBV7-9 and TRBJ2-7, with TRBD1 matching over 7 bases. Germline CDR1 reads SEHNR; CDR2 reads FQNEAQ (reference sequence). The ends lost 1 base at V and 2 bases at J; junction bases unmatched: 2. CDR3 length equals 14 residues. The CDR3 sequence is CASSLEDRTYEQYF. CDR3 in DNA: TGTGCCAGCAGCTTAGAGGACAGGACCTACGAGCAGTACTTC.

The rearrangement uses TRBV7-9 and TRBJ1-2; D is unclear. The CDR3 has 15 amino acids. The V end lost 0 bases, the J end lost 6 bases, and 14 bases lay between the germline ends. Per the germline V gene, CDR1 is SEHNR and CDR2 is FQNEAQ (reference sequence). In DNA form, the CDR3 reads TGTGCCAGCAGCTTAGCGCTTGCGTCAGCGAATGGCTACACCTTC. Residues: CASSLALASANGYTF.

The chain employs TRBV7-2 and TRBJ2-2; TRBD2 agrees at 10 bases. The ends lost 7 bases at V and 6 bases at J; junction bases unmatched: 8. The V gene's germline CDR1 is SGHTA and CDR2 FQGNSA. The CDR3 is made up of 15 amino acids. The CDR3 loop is CASTPGLAEAGELFF. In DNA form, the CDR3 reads TGTGCCAGCACCCCCGGACTAGCGGAGGCCGGGGAGCTGTTTTTT.

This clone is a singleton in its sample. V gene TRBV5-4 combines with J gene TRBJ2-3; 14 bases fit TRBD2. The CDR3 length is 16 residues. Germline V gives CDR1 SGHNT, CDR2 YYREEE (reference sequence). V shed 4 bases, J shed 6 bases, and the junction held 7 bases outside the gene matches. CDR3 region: CASSQTGLAGADTQYF. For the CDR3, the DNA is TGTGCCAGCAGCCAGACGGGACTAGCGGGAGCTGATACGCAGTATTTT.

For the CDR3, the DNA is TGTGCCAGCAGTACTATAAGATGGGGGGGTGGTGAGACCCAGTACTTC. As protein: CASSTIRWGGGETQYF. The chain recombines TRBV28 with TRBJ2-5, with TRBD2 matching 7 bases. Unmatched junction bases numbered 14, after V lost 5 bases and J lost 5 bases. The germline gives CDR1 MDHEN, CDR2 SYDVKM. This CDR3 comprises 16 residues.

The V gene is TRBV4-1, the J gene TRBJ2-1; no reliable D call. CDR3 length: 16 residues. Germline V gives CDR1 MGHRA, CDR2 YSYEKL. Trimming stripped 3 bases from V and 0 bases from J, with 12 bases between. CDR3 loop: CASSHYPSSSYNEQFF. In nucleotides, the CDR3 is TGCGCCAGCAGCCATTACCCCTCGAGCTCCTACAATGAGCAGTTCTTC.

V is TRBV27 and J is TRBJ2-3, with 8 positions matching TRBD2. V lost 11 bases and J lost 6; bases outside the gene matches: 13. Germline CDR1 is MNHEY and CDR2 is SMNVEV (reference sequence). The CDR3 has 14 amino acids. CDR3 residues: CAARSGKGGDTQYF. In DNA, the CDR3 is TGTGCCGCACGTAGCGGGAAAGGGGGGGATACGCAGTATTTT.

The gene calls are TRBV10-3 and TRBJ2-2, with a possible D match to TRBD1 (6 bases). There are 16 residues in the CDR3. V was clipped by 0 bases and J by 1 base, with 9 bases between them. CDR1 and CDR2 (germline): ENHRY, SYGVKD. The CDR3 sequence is CAISESGALNTGELFF. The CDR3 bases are TGTGCCATCAGTGAGTCGGGGGCCCTGAACACCGGGGAGCTGTTTTTT.

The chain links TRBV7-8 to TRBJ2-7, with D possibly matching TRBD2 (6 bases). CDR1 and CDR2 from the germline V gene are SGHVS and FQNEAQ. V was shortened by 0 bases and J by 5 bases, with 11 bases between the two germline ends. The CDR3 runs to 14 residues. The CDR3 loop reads CASSLASGGNEQYF. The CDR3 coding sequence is TGTGCCAGCAGCTTAGCTAGCGGTGGGAACGAGCAGTACTTC.

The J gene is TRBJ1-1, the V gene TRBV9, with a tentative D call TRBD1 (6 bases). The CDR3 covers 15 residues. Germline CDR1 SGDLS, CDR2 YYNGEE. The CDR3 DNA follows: TGTGCAATGGACAGTAATTCATGTATGAACACTGAAGCTTTCTTT. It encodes CAMDSNSCMNTEAFF.